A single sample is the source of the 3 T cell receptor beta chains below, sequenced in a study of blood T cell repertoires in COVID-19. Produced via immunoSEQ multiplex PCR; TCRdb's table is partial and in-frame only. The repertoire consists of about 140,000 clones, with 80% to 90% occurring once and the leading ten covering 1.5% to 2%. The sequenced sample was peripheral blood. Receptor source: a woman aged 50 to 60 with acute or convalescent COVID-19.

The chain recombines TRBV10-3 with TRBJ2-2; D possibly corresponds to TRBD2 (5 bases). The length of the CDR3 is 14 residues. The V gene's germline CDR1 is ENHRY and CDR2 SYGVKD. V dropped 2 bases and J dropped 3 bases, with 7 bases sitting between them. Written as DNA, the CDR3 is TGTGCCATCAGTGAGATGGGAGACACCGGGGAGCTGTTTTTT. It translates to CAISEMGDTGELFF.

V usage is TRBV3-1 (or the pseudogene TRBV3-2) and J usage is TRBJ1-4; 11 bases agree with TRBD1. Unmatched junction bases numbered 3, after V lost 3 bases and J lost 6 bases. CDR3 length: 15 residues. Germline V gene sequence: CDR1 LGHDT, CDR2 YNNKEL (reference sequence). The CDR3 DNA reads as TGTGCCAGCAGCCACCGGGACAGGGGGGATGAAAAACTGTTTTTT. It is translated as CASSHRDRGDEKLFF.

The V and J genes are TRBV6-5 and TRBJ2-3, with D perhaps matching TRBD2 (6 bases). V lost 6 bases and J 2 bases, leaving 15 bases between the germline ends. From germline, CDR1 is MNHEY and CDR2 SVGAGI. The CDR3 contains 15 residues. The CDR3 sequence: CASSPKAGPTDTQYF. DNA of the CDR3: TGTGCCAGCAGCCCGAAAGCGGGCCCCACAGATACGCAGTATTTT.